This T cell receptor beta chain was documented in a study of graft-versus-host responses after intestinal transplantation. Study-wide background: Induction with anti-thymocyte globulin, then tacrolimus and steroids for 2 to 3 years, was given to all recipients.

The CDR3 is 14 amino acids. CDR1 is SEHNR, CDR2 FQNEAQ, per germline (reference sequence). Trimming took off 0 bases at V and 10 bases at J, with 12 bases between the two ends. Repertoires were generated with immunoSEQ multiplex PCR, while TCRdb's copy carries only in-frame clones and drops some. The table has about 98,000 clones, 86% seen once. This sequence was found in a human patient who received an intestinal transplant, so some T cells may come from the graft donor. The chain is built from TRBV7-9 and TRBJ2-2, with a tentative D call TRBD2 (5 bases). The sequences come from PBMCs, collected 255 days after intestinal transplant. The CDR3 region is CASSLAAAEKELFF. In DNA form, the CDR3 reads TGTGCCAGCAGCTTAGCGGCAGCGGAGAAGGAGCTGTTTTTT.